The 12 T cell receptor beta chains listed next were all sequenced from one sample in a study of T cells in localized non-small cell lung cancer. The repertoire was sequenced with immunoSEQ multiplex PCR; TCRdb's copy has only in-frame clones and lacks some. This table holds 26,000 or so clones, 70% to 90% found once. This material consisted of peripheral blood, taken before any cancer treatment. The receptors were gathered from a female donor older than 55 with stage II squamous cell lung carcinoma.

As DNA, the CDR3 is TGTGCCAGCAGCGCTAGCGGGATAACAGATACGCAGTATTTT. Encoded protein: CASSASGITDTQYF. V usage is TRBV7-9 and J usage is TRBJ2-3; TRBD2 aligns across 9 bases. The CDR3 contains 14 residues. V trimming: 5 bases; J trimming: 3 bases; junction bases outside the gene matches: 3. Germline loops: CDR1 SEHNR, CDR2 FQNEAQ (reference sequence).

V and J are TRBV5-4 and TRBJ2-1; 7 bases fit TRBD2. With 2 bases clipped from V and 8 bases from J, the junction kept 13 bases outside the gene matches. This CDR3 has 16 residues. The germline gives CDR1 SGHNT, CDR2 YYREEE (reference sequence). Written as DNA, the CDR3 is TGTGCCAGCAGCTTATCCAGGACTAGTGAGTATGATGAGCAGTTCTTC. Protein sequence: CASSLSRTSEYDEQFF.

The chain couples TRBV7-2 to TRBJ1-3, with TRBD1 as a possible D gene (6 bases). Germline-derived CDR1 and CDR2 are SGHTA and FQGNSA. This CDR3 has 15 residues. V lost 5 bases, J lost 1 base, and 12 bases lay in between. The CDR3 nucleotides are TGTGCCAGCAGCCCTCAAACAGGGTCTGGAAACACCATATATTTT. Its protein product is CASSPQTGSGNTIYF.

The genes are TRBV19 and TRBJ2-2; 11 bases are a match to TRBD2. CDR1 is LNHDA, CDR2 SQIVND, per germline (reference sequence). The CDR3 consists of 16 residues. After removal of 3 bases from V and 5 bases from J, the junction contained 5 bases not matched to a gene. CDR3 in DNA: TGTGCCAGTAGTATTTCGTTAGCGGGGGGGACCGGGGAGCTGTTTTTT. Its protein product is CASSISLAGGTGELFF.

The gene calls are TRBV19 and TRBJ2-5, with TRBD1 matching 7 bases. CDR3 length: 14 amino acids. Losses at the gene ends were 5 bases for V and 9 bases for J; bases not matched to a gene: 12. The germline V gene encodes CDR1 LNHDA and CDR2 SQIVND (reference sequence). The CDR3 DNA follows: TGTGCCAGTAGTCCGACAGGGTCCTTTTGGTCCCAGTACTTC. It yields the protein CASSPTGSFWSQYF.

J is TRBJ1-5 and V is TRBV30; D call uncertain. Germline CDR1 and CDR2: GTSNPN and SVGIG (reference sequence). The CDR3 has 13 residues. Trimming took 3 bases from V and 5 from J, leaving 11 bases between them. The CDR3 coding sequence is TGTGCCTGGAGCTTAAGGAGTGATCAGCCCCAGCATTTT. Translating it yields CAWSLRSDQPQHF. The complete variable domain, with remaining parts taken from reference TRBV30 and TRBJ1-5, reads SQTIHQWPATLVQPVGSPLSLECTVEGTSNPNLYWYRQAAGRGLQLLFYSVGIGQISSEVPQNLSASRPQDRQFILSSKKLLLSDSGFYLCAWSLRSDQPQHFGDGTRLSIL.

This clone was seen once. The V gene is TRBV5-1, the J gene TRBJ1-3; no clear D. The CDR3 loop spans 16 amino acids. V was cut by 1 base and J by 0 bases, with 11 bases left in between. Germline V gene lookup returns CDR1 SGHRS and CDR2 YFSETQ. The CDR3 DNA sequence: TGCGCCAGCAGCTTGTCCGTTCTCCTCTCTGGAAACACCATATATTTT. This encodes CASSLSVLLSGNTIYF.

This chain links TRBV7-8 with TRBJ2-6; 11 nucleotides agree with TRBD1. Unmatched junction bases numbered 6, after V lost 5 bases and J lost 0 bases. Germline V gives CDR1 SGHVS, CDR2 FQNEAQ. The CDR3 spans 18 residues. CDR3: CASSLGQGAPSGANVLTF. CDR3 DNA: TGTGCCAGCAGCCTCGGACAGGGGGCTCCCTCTGGGGCCAACGTCCTGACTTTC.

The chain is built from TRBV11-3 and TRBJ2-1; D is possibly TRBD1 (5 bases). The germline gives CDR1 SGHNT, CDR2 YENEEA. CDR3 length: 13 residues. With 4 bases removed from V and 5 bases from J, the gap between germline ends came to 9 bases. CDR3 in amino acids: CASSSGSDNEQFF. The CDR3 bases are TGTGCCAGCAGCTCAGGGTCCGACAATGAGCAGTTCTTC. The variable domain in full, completed from reference TRBV11-3 and TRBJ2-1, reads EAGVVQSPRYKIIEKKQPVAFWCNPISGHNTLYWYLQNLGQGPELLIRYENEEAVDDSQLPKDRFSAERLKGVDSTLKIQPAELGDSAVYLCASSSGSDNEQFFGPGTRLTVL.

The CDR3 DNA is TGTGCCTGGAGTGTACAAGGGGCCCTTAGGGGATATAATTCACCCCTCCACTTT. This encodes CAWSVQGALRGYNSPLHF. The chain couples TRBV30 to TRBJ1-6; D is possibly TRBD1 (5 bases). The CDR3 covers 18 residues. Trimming left V 0 bases short and J 4 bases short, with 19 bases between. The germline CDR1 and CDR2 sequences are GTSNPN and SVGIG (reference sequence).

The chain joins TRBV9 to TRBJ1-4, with a possible D match to TRBD1 (5 bases). From germline, CDR1 is SGDLS and CDR2 YYNGEE. The CDR3 runs to 13 residues. Trimming took off 2 bases at V and 3 bases at J, with 5 bases between the two ends. As DNA, the CDR3 is TGTGCCAGCAGCGTGGGACCTAATGAAAAACTGTTTTTT. Encoded protein: CASSVGPNEKLFF.

The J gene is TRBJ1-2, the V gene TRBV2; D is undetermined. The ends were cut back, 2 bases at V and 0 bases at J, with 7 bases in the middle. The V gene's germline CDR1 is SNHLY and CDR2 FYNNEI. This CDR3 comprises 14 residues. CDR3 region: CASSEYPTNYGYTF. The CDR3 nucleotides are TGTGCCAGCAGTGAATATCCCACTAACTATGGCTACACCTTC.